This T cell receptor (beta chain) was obtained from a study of T-cell reconstitution after alpha-beta-depleted transplantation in children. In this sample, this clonotype turned up a few times. Looked up from germline, CDR1 is KGHDR and CDR2 is SFDVKD. Trimming pared 3 bases from V and 0 bases from J, leaving 9 bases between. The CDR3 covers 15 residues. Unique molecular identifiers were incorporated during preparation of the TCRbeta library. TCRdb independently ran MiXCR on the PCR reads; one entry per CDR3 protein. The table shows hundreds of thousands of distinct CDR3 sequences, with more than 10% occurring only once.

Sequencing used PBMCs, obtained from the stem cell graft. The V call is TRBV24-1, the J call TRBJ2-3, with D tentatively TRBD2 (6 bases). The source is a human donor who donated a stem cell graft to a child with Fanconi anemia. The CDR3 region has the DNA TGTGCCACCAGTGATGAGGGGACTAGCACAGATACGCAGTATTTT. Protein product: CATSDEGTSTDTQYF.